Listed here are 22 T cell receptor beta chains from one sample, sequenced in a study of T cells after posttransplantation cyclophosphamide (dated by TCRdb to the mid-2010s). The method was the immunoSEQ multiplex PCR assay. TCRdb took this table from immuneACCESS and kept in-frame rearrangements with V and J called. Such tables lack part of the clones; where checked against another copy, unresolved V genes explain under half of the gap, and the rest is unexplained. This sample has 25,000 to 30,000 clones in its table, and 75% to 90% of those were observed once. The ten largest clonotypes hold around 3.3% of the sample. Sequenced sample: PBMCs. Receptor source: a man aged 50-60 years.

This clone was found once. This chain uses TRBV5-1 with TRBJ2-3; maybe TRBD2 (5 bases). Trimming shortened V by 4 bases and J by 1 base, and 16 bases separated the two germline ends. CDR1 is SGHRS, CDR2 YFSETQ, per germline. CDR3 length: 16 residues. The DNA of the CDR3 is TGCGCCAGCAGCGGACTCGTGGTTGGCGGCACAGATACGCAGTATTTT. Residues: CASSGLVVGGTDTQYF.

The V gene is TRBV7-9, the J gene TRBJ2-3, with TRBD2 identical over 7 bases. There are 16 residues in the CDR3. The trim removed 1 base at V and 4 bases at J, leaving 8 bases unmatched. Germline loops: CDR1 SEHNR, CDR2 FQNEAQ (reference sequence). The CDR3 is CASSLGGERGSDTQYF. DNA for the CDR3: TGTGCCAGCAGCTTAGGGGGGGAGCGGGGATCAGATACGCAGTATTTT.

The chain links TRBV7-3 to TRBJ2-3, with D tentatively TRBD2 (5 bases). From germline, CDR1 is SGHTA and CDR2 FQGTGA. The CDR3 has 15 residues. V was clipped by 4 bases and J by 0 bases, with 11 bases between them. CDR3 residues: CASSSRDLSTDTQYF. CDR3 bases: TGTGCCAGCAGCTCTCGGGATCTGAGCACAGATACGCAGTATTTT.

The rearrangement links TRBV30 to TRBJ1-4, with TRBD1 identical over 9 bases. Germline loops: CDR1 GTSNPN, CDR2 SVGIG (reference sequence). The CDR3 runs to 13 residues. The trim removed 6 bases at V and 6 bases at J, leaving 5 bases unmatched. The DNA for the CDR3 is TGTGCCTGCTTGACAGGGGGGGATGAAAAACTGTTTTTT. Protein sequence: CACLTGGDEKLFF.

The chain employs TRBV19 and TRBJ1-1; TRBD1 matches 9 bases. CDR1 LNHDA and CDR2 SQIVND come from the germline V gene (reference sequence). The CDR3 has 14 amino acids. V was clipped by 5 bases and J by 5 bases; unmatched bases: 6. CDR3 bases: TGTGCCAGTAGTTCGGGGACAGGGAGAACTGAAGCTTTCTTT. Protein: CASSSGTGRTEAFF. Combining the CDR3 with reference TRBV19 and TRBJ1-1 gives the whole variable domain DGGITQSPKYLFRKEGQNVTLSCEQNLNHDAMYWYRQDPGQGLRLIYYSQIVNDFQKGDIAEGYSVSREKKESFPLTVTSAQKNPTAFYLCASSSGTGRTEAFFGQGTRLTVV.

This rearrangement joins TRBV29-1 to TRBJ2-7, with TRBD2 as a possible D gene (5 bases). Germline V gives CDR1 SQVTM, CDR2 ANQGSEA. V lost 8 bases and J 3 bases, leaving 14 bases between the germline ends. The CDR3 loop spans 12 amino acids. The CDR3 coding sequence is TGCAGCATCCGGACTTTAAGCTACGAGCAGTACTTC. Protein product: CSIRTLSYEQYF.

The V gene is TRBV19, the J gene TRBJ1-5, with D possibly TRBD1 on 6 matching bases. CDR1 is LNHDA and CDR2 is SQIVND in the germline V gene (reference sequence). The V gene lost 2 bases and the J gene lost 2 bases, with 16 bases spanning the gap. This CDR3 spans 17 amino acids. CDR3: CASSIRRGWSGNQPQHF. DNA for the CDR3: TGTGCCAGTAGTATACGCAGGGGATGGTCGGGCAATCAGCCCCAGCATTTT.

This clone was observed a single time. This chain uses TRBV28 with TRBJ2-4; TRBD1 is a possible D gene (6 bases). CDR1 and CDR2 (germline): MDHEN, SYDVKM. CDR3 size: 15 residues. Between the trimmed V and J ends, which lost 1 base and 3 bases, there was a span of 10 bases. CDR3 nucleotide sequence: TGTGCCAGCAGTTTATCAGGACAGTTCAAAAACATTCAGTACTTC. Its protein product is CASSLSGQFKNIQYF.

This clone has more than one count but fewer than ten. This chain's CDR3 is CASSLGQGLKGYTF. The CDR3 DNA follows: TGTGCCAGCAGCTTAGGGCAGGGGCTGAAGGGCTACACCTTC. This rearrangement joins TRBV7-3 to TRBJ1-2, with D perhaps TRBD1 (6 bases). CDR1 SGHTA and CDR2 FQGTGA come from the germline V gene. The CDR3 extends over 14 amino acids. The V gene lost 2 bases and the J gene lost 8 bases, with 15 bases spanning the gap.

The chain has TRBV29-1 and TRBJ2-1; 11 bases line up with TRBD2. From germline, CDR1 is SQVTM and CDR2 ANQGSEA. J gave up 2 bases and V 6 bases, and 9 bases lay outside the gene matches. This CDR3 has 16 amino acids. The CDR3 here is CSVPRTLAGAYNEQFF. The DNA of the CDR3 is TGCAGCGTGCCCCGCACACTAGCGGGAGCCTACAATGAGCAGTTCTTC.

In this sample, this clone turned up once. A read error may produce the germline difference seen at one junction end. In DNA form, the CDR3 reads TGCGCCAGCAGCCTGGGACAGGGGGGAACTGGAAACGCCATATATTTT. It yields the protein CASSLGQGGTGNAIYF. The V gene is TRBV5-1, the J gene TRBJ1-3, with 11 bases identical to TRBD1. Germline CDR1 SGHRS, CDR2 YFSETQ. The CDR3 spans 16 residues.

The chain combines TRBV6-6 with TRBJ2-4; D perhaps matches TRBD2 (5 bases). This CDR3 is built from 15 residues. Trimming shortened V by 2 bases and J by 3 bases, and 11 bases separated the two germline ends. The V gene's germline CDR1 is MNHNY and CDR2 SVGAGI (reference sequence). CDR3 sequence: CASSYPGLSKNIQYF. DNA for the CDR3: TGTGCCAGCAGTTACCCCGGACTGAGCAAAAACATTCAGTACTTC.

This chain uses TRBV5-1 with TRBJ2-3; 9 bases fit TRBD2. With V trimmed by 4 bases and J by 3 bases, 9 bases remained unmatched. The CDR3 contains 16 residues. Germline-derived CDR1 and CDR2 are SGHRS and YFSETQ. The CDR3 region has the DNA TGCGCCAGCAGCCAAGAGCCAGCGGGGGGTACAGATACGCAGTATTTT. Amino acid sequence: CASSQEPAGGTDTQYF.

As to this clone: The same CDR3 also results from other DNA sequences found in this sample. The chain joins TRBV27 to TRBJ1-1, with 8 bases fitting TRBD1. The CDR3 sequence is 14 residues long. V trimming: 7 bases; J trimming: 1 base; junction bases outside the gene matches: 5. Germline lookup yields CDR1 MNHEY and CDR2 SMNVEV (reference sequence). This CDR3 is CASNRQGPNTEAFF. CDR3 DNA: TGTGCCAGCAATAGACAGGGGCCGAACACTGAAGCTTTCTTT.

The rearrangement joins TRBV10-3 to TRBJ1-6, with D hard to call. Trimming shortened V by 5 bases and J by 0 bases, and 14 bases separated the two germline ends. The CDR3 is 17 amino acids. Germline V CDR1 and CDR2: ENHRY, SYGVKD. The CDR3 is CAISSSAPSSYNSPLHF. The CDR3 nucleotides read TGTGCCATCAGTTCTTCAGCACCTAGCTCCTATAATTCACCCCTCCACTTT.

This rearrangement joins TRBV4-1 to TRBJ1-4; D is undetermined. The length of the CDR3 is 16 residues. V was cut by 4 bases and J by 0 bases, with 12 bases left in between. Germline V gene data show CDR1 as MGHRA and CDR2 as YSYEKL. This CDR3 reads CASSLERFATNEKLFF. The CDR3 DNA follows: TGCGCCAGCAGCCTCGAACGGTTTGCAACTAATGAAAAACTGTTTTTT.

This rearrangement joins TRBV4-3 to TRBJ2-1; 11 nucleotides match TRBD2. From germline, CDR1 is LGHNA and CDR2 YSLEER. V lost 0 bases, J lost 6 bases, and 7 bases stayed unmatched. This CDR3 has 17 residues. CDR3 DNA: TGCGCCAGCAGCCAAGATTTTTCTAGCGGGGGGTTCAATGAGCAGTTCTTC. This gives the protein CASSQDFSSGGFNEQFF.

The chain carries TRBV7-2 and TRBJ1-5; D is possibly TRBD1 (5 bases). The CDR3 consists of 12 residues. The V end lost 1 base, the J end lost 11 bases, and 9 bases lay between the germline ends. CDR1 is SGHTA and CDR2 is FQGNSA in the germline V gene. The CDR3 bases are TGTGCCAGCAGCTTAGTACGGGGGGCCCAGCATTTT. It translates to CASSLVRGAQHF.

The gene calls are TRBV30 and TRBJ1-1; D call uncertain. Trimming took 4 bases from V and 6 from J, leaving 15 bases between them. This CDR3 is built from 13 residues. Per germline, CDR1 GTSNPN and CDR2 SVGIG (reference sequence). The CDR3 here is CAWTPLKRPEAFF. In nucleotides, the CDR3 is TGTGCCTGGACCCCCCTGAAGAGGCCTGAAGCTTTCTTT.

The CDR3 bases are TGTGCCAGTATGATAGGGACAGGGAGTCCGGAGACTGAAGCTTTCTTT. This sequence encodes CASMIGTGSPETEAFF. The chain carries TRBV19 and TRBJ1-1; 9 nucleotides align to TRBD1. The trim removed 7 bases at V and 5 bases at J, leaving 14 bases unmatched. Germline lookup yields CDR1 LNHDA and CDR2 SQIVND (reference sequence). The CDR3 spans 16 residues. Complete variable domain (other parts from reference TRBV19 and TRBJ1-1): DGGITQSPKYLFRKEGQNVTLSCEQNLNHDAMYWYRQDPGQGLRLIYYSQIVNDFQKGDIAEGYSVSREKKESFPLTVTSAQKNPTAFYLCASMIGTGSPETEAFFGQGTRLTVV.

This rearrangement joins TRBV7-2 to TRBJ2-5; a possible D gene is TRBD2 (5 bases). The tail of the sequence fits TRBJ2-7 better, so the J call may be wrong. There are 13 residues in the CDR3. Germline values: CDR1 SGHTA, CDR2 FQGNSA. The CDR3 nucleotides are TGTGCCAGCAGCTTCGGACTCATCTACGAGCAGTACTTC. Translated: CASSFGLIYEQYF.

This clone appeared once. The chain employs TRBV2 and TRBJ1-2; weak D call: TRBD1 (5 bases). V lost 7 bases, J lost 5 bases, and 11 bases lay in between. This CDR3 region has 12 residues. In germline, CDR1 is SNHLY, CDR2 FYNNEI. The CDR3 DNA reads TGTGCCAGCAAACGGACACCGTATGGCTACACCTTC. This translates into CASKRTPYGYTF.